The rows below give T cell receptor beta chains drawn from one sample of a study of cytomegalovirus exposure and HLA in healthy donors. Sequencing was performed with immunoSEQ multiplex PCR; in TCRdb, only in-frame clones are kept and a portion is missing. The sample has under 300,000 clones, around four fifths seen once. The sequenced sample was PBMCs. These receptors originate from a woman aged 35 to 49 in good health and CMV-seropositive. CDR3s include the opening cysteine and the closing phenylalanine or tryptophan. A D gene is named only where the DNA matches it firmly. The size field is filled for only some rows; it gives once, few, many or a size class.

v_call,clone_size,j_call,d_call,cdr3_aa,cdr3_nt
TRBV6-5,.,TRBJ2-3,TRBD2,CASSAVREGLHF,TGTGCCAGCAGTGCCGTGCGGGAGGGCCTGCATTTT
TRBV18,.,TRBJ2-7,TRBD2,CASSLREDYEQYF,TGTGCCAGCTCACTGCGGGAGGACTACGAGCAGTACTTC
TRBV7-2,.,TRBJ2-7,TRBD2,CASSSATSGIYEQYF,TGTGCCAGCAGCTCCGCGACTAGCGGGATATACGAGCAGTACTTC
TRBV28,once,TRBJ1-1,.,CASGQAPGTEAFF,TGTGCCAGCGGGCAGGCTCCGGGGACTGAAGCTTTCTTT
TRBV4-2,.,TRBJ1-3,.,CASSQDPSENTIYF,TGTGCCAGCAGCCAAGATCCTAGTGAAAACACCATATATTTT
TRBV7-9,.,TRBJ2-7,.,CSSSFGTQRGYEQYF,TGTTCCAGCAGCTTCGGGACACAACGAGGATACGAGCAGTACTTC
TRBV28,.,TRBJ2-4,.,CASSLSTSPLAKNSQYF,TGTGCCAGCAGTTTATCGACTAGTCCCTTAGCCAAAAACAGTCAGTACTTC
TRBV13,.,TRBJ2-3,TRBD2,CASSRAGTSPTDTQYF,TGTGCCAGCAGCAGGGCCGGGACTAGCCCCACAGATACGCAGTATTTT
TRBV9,.,TRBJ2-1,TRBD2,CASSVVAGDYNEQFF,TGTGCCAGCAGCGTAGTAGCGGGAGACTACAATGAGCAGTTCTTC
TRBV7-3,.,TRBJ2-3,.,CASSKSPTADTQYF,TGTGCCAGCAGCAAAAGTCCTACAGCAGATACGCAGTATTTT
TRBV25-1,.,TRBJ1-4,.,CANSVVNEKLFF,TGTGCCAACAGTGTAGTTAATGAAAAACTGTTTTTT
TRBV4-2,.,TRBJ2-5,.,CASSQGWGDRETQYF,TGTGCCAGCAGCCAAGGGTGGGGGGATAGAGAGACCCAGTACTTC
TRBV18,.,TRBJ2-1,TRBD2,CASSRASGILNNEQFF,TGTGCCAGCTCACGGGCTAGCGGGATTCTCAACAATGAGCAGTTCTTC
TRBV19,.,TRBJ2-3,.,CASRLEAGTFSYTQYF,TGTGCCAGTAGGCTCGAGGCCGGGACTTTCTCGTATACGCAGTATTTT
TRBV27,.,TRBJ2-7,TRBD1,CASRGTGYEQYF,TGTGCCAGCAGGGGGACAGGCTACGAGCAGTACTTC
TRBV19,.,TRBJ2-1,TRBD1,CASDPGGFGNEQFF,TGTGCCAGTGATCCAGGGGGCTTCGGCAATGAGCAGTTCTTC
TRBV27,.,TRBJ1-1,TRBD1,CASSLKEHRDRGNTEAFF,TGTGCCAGCAGCCTAAAAGAACACCGGGACAGGGGAAACACTGAAGCTTTCTTT
TRBV6-4,.,TRBJ2-1,TRBD1,CARKRGAGGYEQFF,TGTGCCAGGAAACGAGGGGCAGGGGGATATGAGCAGTTCTTC
TRBV19,.,TRBJ2-3,.,CASSRQTPDTQYF,TGTGCCAGTAGCCGACAGACTCCAGATACGCAGTATTTT
TRBV5-4,.,TRBJ2-7,.,CASSLRDTTSGQYF,TGTGCCAGCAGCTTGAGGGATACTACGAGCGGGCAGTACTTC
TRBV18,few,TRBJ2-1,TRBD2,CASSPPGREGNEQFF,TGTGCCAGCTCACCACCGGGCAGGGAGGGAAATGAGCAGTTCTTC
TRBV18,.,TRBJ2-7,.,CASSPPGWGAYEQYF,TGTGCCAGCTCACCACCGGGGTGGGGGGCCTACGAGCAGTACTTC
TRBV6-6,.,TRBJ1-1,.,CASSAENTEAFF,TGTGCCAGCAGTGCAGAGAACACTGAAGCTTTCTTT
TRBV28,.,TRBJ1-2,TRBD1,CASRGQGLNYGYTF,TGTGCCAGCAGGGGACAGGGCCTTAACTATGGCTACACCTTC
TRBV10-3,.,TRBJ2-3,.,CAISSDKGTDTQYF,TGTGCCATCAGCTCAGACAAAGGCACAGATACGCAGTATTTT
TRBV7-9,.,TRBJ2-2,TRBD1,CASSRRTGGITGELFF,TGTGCCAGCAGCCGCCGGACAGGGGGGATCACCGGGGAGCTGTTTTTT
TRBV7-8,.,TRBJ2-3,.,CASSNREKSTDTQYF,TGTGCCAGCAGCAACCGGGAGAAATCAACAGATACGCAGTATTTT
TRBV19,.,TRBJ1-3,.,CASSIGRGSSGNTIYF,TGTGCCAGTAGTATTGGAAGGGGATCCTCTGGAAACACCATATATTTT
TRBV27,.,TRBJ2-7,TRBD2,CASSRFSGSEPVEQYF,TGTGCCAGCAGCCGATTTAGCGGGAGCGAGCCCGTCGAGCAGTACTTC
TRBV29-1,few,TRBJ1-1,.,CSVVPTGEAFF,TGCAGCGTCGTTCCCACAGGTGAAGCTTTCTTT
TRBV28,.,TRBJ1-1,TRBD1,CASSTGGLNTEAFF,TGTGCCAGCAGCACAGGGGGCTTGAACACTGAAGCTTTCTTT
TRBV18,.,TRBJ2-7,TRBD2,CASSRHLAGESPVYEQYF,TGTGCCAGCTCGCGACACTTAGCGGGAGAATCTCCTGTGTACGAGCAGTACTTC
TRBV27,.,TRBJ1-4,TRBD1,CASSLGTGGEKLFF,TGTGCCAGCAGTTTAGGGACAGGGGGTGAAAAACTGTTTTTT
TRBV19,.,TRBJ1-2,TRBD1,CASRDRGGPMANYGYTF,TGTGCCAGTAGGGACAGGGGGGGACCTATGGCTAACTATGGCTACACCTTC
TRBV30,.,TRBJ2-5,TRBD2,CAWSVPAGRGETQYF,TGTGCCTGGAGTGTTCCAGCGGGACGGGGAGAGACCCAGTACTTC
TRBV10-3,.,TRBJ1-2,.,CAINAGGQTYGYTF,TGTGCCATCAATGCCGGGGGTCAGACCTATGGCTACACCTTC
TRBV2,medium-sized,TRBJ2-2,.,CASSASDSIGELFF,TGTGCCAGCAGTGCCTCGGACTCGATCGGGGAGCTGTTTTTT
TRBV30,.,TRBJ2-5,TRBD2,CAWRGLSGGRAGGETQYF,TGTGCCTGGAGGGGACTAAGTGGCGGGAGGGCCGGGGGAGAGACCCAGTACTTC
TRBV27,.,TRBJ1-6,TRBD1,CASRDREGSYNSPLHF,TGTGCCAGCAGGGACAGGGAGGGCTCCTATAATTCACCCCTCCACTTT
TRBV9,.,TRBJ2-3,.,CASSAADTQYF,TGTGCCAGCAGCGCGGCAGATACGCAGTATTTT
TRBV7-2,once,TRBJ2-7,.,CASSLVRGPSYEQYF,TGTGCCAGCAGCTTAGTAAGGGGCCCCTCCTACGAGCAGTACTTC
TRBV4-3,.,TRBJ2-7,TRBD1,CASSQDLGTGGSYEQYF,TGCGCCAGCAGCCAAGATCTCGGGACAGGGGGAAGTTACGAGCAGTACTTC
TRBV27,.,TRBJ2-7,.,CASSSLYEQYF,TGTGCCAGCAGTTCCCTCTACGAGCAGTACTTC
TRBV28,.,TRBJ2-5,TRBD1,CASSSQGALETQYF,TGTGCCAGCAGTTCACAGGGGGCCCTTGAGACCCAGTACTTC
TRBV18,.,TRBJ1-4,.,CASSRGSNEKLFF,TGTGCCAGCTCCCGGGGGTCTAATGAAAAACTGTTTTTT
TRBV4-2,.,TRBJ2-2,TRBD2,CASSQVAGANTGELFF,TGTGCCAGCAGCCAAGTAGCGGGAGCGAACACCGGGGAGCTGTTTTTT
TRBV19,.,TRBJ2-2,TRBD2,CASRAGEKNTGELFF,TGTGCCAGTAGGGCGGGAGAGAAGAACACCGGGGAGCTGTTTTTT
TRBV5-1,.,TRBJ2-7,TRBD2,CASSPGLAAYEQYF,TGCGCCAGCAGCCCGGGACTAGCGGCCTACGAGCAGTACTTC
TRBV9,few,TRBJ2-3,.,CASAPGGTTDTQYF,TGTGCCAGCGCCCCGGGCGGGACCACAGATACGCAGTATTTT
TRBV7-3,.,TRBJ2-3,.,CASSLVGGRFDTQYF,TGTGCCAGCAGCTTAGTCGGGGGGCGCTTTGATACGCAGTATTTT
TRBV11-3,.,TRBJ2-7,TRBD2,CATTGGYPYEQYF,TGTGCCACGACGGGGGGATACCCCTACGAGCAGTACTTC
TRBV7-2,.,TRBJ2-1,.,CASSPRFGSYNEQFF,TGTGCCAGCAGCCCCCGATTCGGCTCCTACAATGAGCAGTTCTTC
TRBV23-1,.,TRBJ1-1,.,CASSQMGQVSNTEAFF,TGCGCCAGCAGTCAAATGGGGCAGGTGTCTAACACTGAAGCTTTCTTT
TRBV9,.,TRBJ2-2,.,CASSQVTGGSTGELFF,TGTGCCAGCAGCCAAGTTACGGGGGGCTCCACCGGGGAGCTGTTTTTT
TRBV7-2,.,TRBJ1-5,TRBD1,CASSLAPQGAGQPQHF,TGTGCCAGCAGCTTAGCGCCACAGGGGGCGGGACAGCCCCAGCATTTT
TRBV18,.,TRBJ2-1,.,CASSLNGDEQFF,TGTGCCAGCTCACTAAACGGGGATGAGCAGTTCTTC
TRBV19,.,TRBJ1-2,.,CASSENRRGYTF,TGTGCCAGTAGCGAGAACAGACGAGGCTACACCTTC
TRBV11-1,few,TRBJ1-1,.,CASSLGTDTEAFF,TGTGCCAGCAGCTTAGGGACAGACACTGAAGCTTTCTTT
TRBV27,.,TRBJ1-4,.,CASSLAAGWEKLFF,TGTGCCAGCAGTTTAGCGGCAGGGTGGGAAAAACTGTTTTTT